This T cell receptor beta chain was recorded in a study of blood T cell repertoires in COVID-19. Clones were read by immunoSEQ multiplex PCR, and TCRdb kept only the in-frame ones, dropping some. The sample has more than 350,000 clones, roughly 89% seen once. This clone occurred once. V shed 2 bases and J shed 0 bases, with 7 bases lying between them. Germline V gene lookup returns CDR1 MNHEY and CDR2 SMNVEV (reference sequence). The CDR3 has 14 amino acids. The chain employs TRBV27 and TRBJ1-1; the D is unclear. Sequencing used PBMCs or T cells enriched from blood (not recorded which). The source is a woman between 50 and 59 years old who had recovered from COVID-19. The CDR3 loop reads CASSLSQMNTEAFF. CDR3 DNA sequence: TGTGCCAGCAGTTTAAGTCAGATGAACACTGAAGCTTTCTTT.